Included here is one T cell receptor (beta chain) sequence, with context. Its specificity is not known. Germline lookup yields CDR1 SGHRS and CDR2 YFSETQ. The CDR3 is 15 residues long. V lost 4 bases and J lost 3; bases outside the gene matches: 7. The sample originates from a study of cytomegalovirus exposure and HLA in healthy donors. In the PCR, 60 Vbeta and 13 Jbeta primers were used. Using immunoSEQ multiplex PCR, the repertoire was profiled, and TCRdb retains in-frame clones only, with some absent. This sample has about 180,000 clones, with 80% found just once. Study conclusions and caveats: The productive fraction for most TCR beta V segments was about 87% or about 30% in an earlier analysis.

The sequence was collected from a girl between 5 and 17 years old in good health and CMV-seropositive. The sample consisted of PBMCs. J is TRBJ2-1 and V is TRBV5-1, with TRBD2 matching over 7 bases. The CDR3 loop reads CASSLPSGNYNEQFF. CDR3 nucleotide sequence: TGCGCCAGCAGCCTTCCTAGCGGAAACTACAATGAGCAGTTCTTC.